The 16 T cell receptor beta chains reported below all come from one sample, sequenced in a study of cytomegalovirus exposure and HLA in healthy donors. PCR amplification relied on 60 Vbeta primers (plus 13 Jbeta primers). Repertoires were generated with immunoSEQ multiplex PCR, while TCRdb's copy carries only in-frame clones and drops some. The sample totals around 210,000 clones; its top ten clones hold roughly 1.1%. Sequencing input: PBMCs. The receptors come from a girl aged 2 to 9 in good health and CMV-seropositive.

The chain uses TRBV30 and TRBJ1-5; 8 bases align to TRBD1. The V gene's germline CDR1 is GTSNPN and CDR2 SVGIG (reference sequence). The J segment lost 5 bases and the V segment lost 3 bases, leaving 6 bases of the junction unmatched. The length of the CDR3 is 14 residues. CDR3 sequence reads: CAWRRTGRDQPQHF. In DNA, the CDR3 is TGTGCCTGGAGGAGGACAGGGAGGGATCAGCCCCAGCATTTT. Looking up the rest from reference TRBV30 and TRBJ1-5 gives the full variable domain: SQTIHQWPATLVQPVGSPLSLECTVEGTSNPNLYWYRQAAGRGLQLLFYSVGIGQISSEVPQNLSASRPQDRQFILSSKKLLLSDSGFYLCAWRRTGRDQPQHFGDGTRLSIL.

The chain is built from TRBV10-3 and TRBJ1-1, with a weak D call TRBD1 (6 bases). This CDR3 is built from 15 residues. V lost 3 bases to trimming and J lost 1 base, with 12 bases between them. In germline, CDR1 is ENHRY, CDR2 SYGVKD. In nucleotides, the CDR3 is TGTGCCATCAGTGATTCGAAACAGGGGAACACTGAAGCTTTCTTT. This encodes CAISDSKQGNTEAFF.

The chain joins TRBV2 to TRBJ1-2, with 7 nucleotides matching TRBD1. The J segment lost 6 bases and the V segment lost 7 bases, leaving 8 bases of the junction unmatched. The V gene's germline CDR1 is SNHLY and CDR2 FYNNEI. This CDR3 comprises 13 residues. The CDR3 DNA is TGTGCCAGCAAGATAGGAGGGGGCGATGGCTACACCTTC. This translates into CASKIGGGDGYTF.

This chain links TRBV4-1 with TRBJ1-2, with TRBD1 matching 10 bases. After removal of 4 bases from V and 6 bases from J, the junction contained 8 bases not matched to a gene. This CDR3 region has 15 residues. Germline CDR1 is MGHRA and CDR2 is YSYEKL. This CDR3 is CASSPLTGGADGYTF. The CDR3 nucleotides are TGCGCCAGCAGCCCATTGACAGGGGGCGCGGATGGCTACACCTTC.

The chain carries TRBV27 and TRBJ2-7; a possible D gene is TRBD2 (5 bases). Germline V lookup: CDR1 MNHEY, CDR2 SMNVEV (reference sequence). There are 14 residues in the CDR3. The V gene lost 6 bases and the J gene lost 0 bases, with 12 bases spanning the gap. CDR3 DNA: TGTGCCAGCAGCCCCAACGGGGTCTCCTACGAGCAGTACTTC. It translates to CASSPNGVSYEQYF.

The V and J genes are TRBV7-9 and TRBJ2-3; D not resolved. The CDR3 has 14 residues. Germline loops: CDR1 SEHNR, CDR2 FQNEAQ (reference sequence). The V end lost 1 base, the J end lost 0 bases, and 5 bases lay between the germline ends. CDR3 in amino acids: CASSLETSTDTQYF. CDR3 nucleotides: TGTGCCAGCAGCTTAGAAACAAGCACAGATACGCAGTATTTT.

This chain joins TRBV7-2 and TRBJ1-1; 12 bases line up with TRBD1. Germline V gives CDR1 SGHTA, CDR2 FQGNSA. The V gene end was trimmed by 6 bases and the J gene end by 11 bases; junction bases not matched to a gene: 10. CDR3 length equals 14 residues. The CDR3 here is CASSRDRGRGEAFF. CDR3 DNA sequence: TGTGCCAGCAGTAGGGACAGGGGGCGCGGTGAGGCTTTCTTT.

This chain connects TRBV20-1 to TRBJ2-7, with a weak D call TRBD1 (5 bases). V lost 5 bases, J lost 6 bases, and 11 bases lay in between. This CDR3 is 11 amino acids long. From germline, CDR1 is DFQATT and CDR2 SNEGSKA (reference sequence). The CDR3 protein is CSAPQGPEQYF. The CDR3 DNA sequence: TGCAGTGCTCCCCAGGGTCCCGAGCAGTACTTC.

The J gene is TRBJ1-5, the V gene TRBV10-3; TRBD1 aligns across 9 bases. After removal of 2 bases from V and 4 bases from J, the junction contained 3 bases not matched to a gene. There are 15 residues in the CDR3. The germline gives CDR1 ENHRY, CDR2 SYGVKD. CDR3 protein: CAISETDRGNQPQHF. The CDR3 DNA reads TGTGCCATCAGTGAGACTGACAGGGGGAATCAGCCCCAGCATTTT.

The gene calls are TRBV11-2 and TRBJ2-7; maybe TRBD1 (7 bases). Trimming took 3 bases from V and 12 from J, leaving 15 bases between them. This CDR3 has 12 residues. The germline V gene encodes CDR1 SGHAT and CDR2 FQNNGV. CDR3 nucleotide sequence: TGTGCCAGCAGCTTCGAGGACAGGAGGGTGTACTTC. This encodes CASSFEDRRVYF.

The V call is TRBV14, the J call TRBJ2-5, with D tentatively TRBD2 (5 bases). V was pared by 1 base and J by 6 bases, with 12 bases between. The CDR3 totals 14 residues. Germline values: CDR1 SGHDN, CDR2 FVKESK. CDR3 sequence: CASSQAGTGKTQYF. The CDR3 DNA is TGTGCCAGCAGCCAAGCCGGAACGGGGAAGACCCAGTACTTC. Variable domain in full (rest from reference TRBV14 and TRBJ2-5): EAGVTQFPSHSVIEKGQTVTLRCDPISGHDNLYWYRRVMGKEIKFLLHFVKESKQDESGMPNNRFLAERTGGTYSTLKVQPAELEDSGVYFCASSQAGTGKTQYFGPGTRLLVL.

J is TRBJ1-6 and V is TRBV2, with D perhaps matching TRBD1 (5 bases). Looked up from germline, CDR1 is SNHLY and CDR2 is FYNNEI. Trimming shortened V by 4 bases and J by 7 bases, and 14 bases separated the two germline ends. The CDR3 covers 15 residues. CDR3 nucleotide sequence: TGTGCCAGCAGTGTTGGGGGGAGTAGGAATTCACCCCTCCACTTT. Translation: CASSVGGSRNSPLHF. Full variable domain (missing parts from reference TRBV2 and TRBJ1-6): EPEVTQTPSHQVTQMGQEVILRCVPISNHLYFYWYRQILGQKVEFLVSFYNNEISEKSEIFDDQFSVERPDGSNFTLKIRSTKLEDSAMYFCASSVGGSRNSPLHFGNGTRLTVT.

The chain carries TRBV11-2 and TRBJ1-1; possibly TRBD1 for D (5 bases). The CDR3 length is 17 residues. Deletions cut 4 bases from V and 1 base from J, with 19 bases between. Germline V lookup: CDR1 SGHAT, CDR2 FQNNGV. In nucleotides, the CDR3 is TGTGCCAGCAGCTCTTGGGGGGGGACGGGGGAGAACACTGAAGCTTTCTTT. Protein: CASSSWGGTGENTEAFF.

V usage is TRBV5-1 and J usage is TRBJ2-2; the D is unclear. The V end was cut by 3 bases, the J end by 7 bases, with 13 bases between. CDR1 is SGHRS, CDR2 YFSETQ, per germline. This CDR3 has 14 residues. The CDR3 DNA is TGCGCCAGCAGCTCCCCCTCGATCAGCGGGGAGCTGTTTTTT. This encodes CASSSPSISGELFF.

The chain links TRBV29-1 to TRBJ2-4, with a weak D call TRBD1 (5 bases). Trimming pared 4 bases from V and 6 bases from J, leaving 10 bases between. CDR1 is SQVTM and CDR2 is ANQGSEA in the germline V gene. The CDR3 sequence is 12 residues long. CDR3 nucleotide sequence: TGCAGCGTTGTTACAGGTGGAAACATTCAGTACTTC. Translation gives CSVVTGGNIQYF.

The CDR3 nucleotides read TGTGCCAGCAGTAGACAGCCCTCTATCTATGGCTACACCTTC. Protein sequence: CASSRQPSIYGYTF. The J gene is TRBJ1-2, the V gene TRBV28; the D gene is possibly TRBD1 (5 bases). V gave up 5 bases and J gave up 4 bases, with 14 bases separating them. Germline values: CDR1 MDHEN, CDR2 SYDVKM. This CDR3 comprises 14 residues.